The subject of this entry is one TCR beta chain. The V gene's germline CDR1 is GTSNPN and CDR2 SVGIG (reference sequence). Trimming pared 0 bases from V and 0 bases from J, leaving 9 bases between. The CDR3 has 14 residues. The sample comes from a study of blood T cell repertoires in COVID-19. Background on the study: Whether acute or convalescent, the COVID-19 samples came from the United States, Italy and Spain.

This study enrolled people aged about 18 to 100 from about two dozen US geographic areas. Cohort 3 recovered donors had two negative PCRs, clearance, or symptom resolution. The data were produced by immunoSEQ multiplex PCR, yet TCRdb's version contains in-frame clones alone and is incomplete. Among around 300,000 clones listed, around nine tenths were seen once. The V call is TRBV30, the J call TRBJ2-7; D not resolved. The receptor comes from a man aged 25-45 years who had recovered from COVID-19. The sample comprised PBMCs or T cells enriched from blood (not recorded which). The CDR3: CAWSVALSSYEQYF. The CDR3 coding sequence is TGTGCCTGGAGTGTAGCGCTGAGCTCCTACGAGCAGTACTTC.